What follows are 9 T cell receptor beta chains derived from one specimen sequenced in a study of T cell responses to AZD1222 COVID-19 vaccine. Only in-frame clones appear in the TCRdb table, and some are missing; sequencing was by immunoSEQ multiplex PCR. The top ten clones hold more than 1.5% of a sample with over 150,000 clones, approximately 94% of them seen once. This specimen was peripheral blood, taken 28 days after the second AZD1222 dose. These TCRs come from an adult who received the AZD1222 COVID-19 vaccine.

CDR3 sequence: CASSPPQRNTEAFF. Here the CDR3 DNA reads TGTGCCAGCTCACCACCGCAGCGTAACACTGAAGCTTTCTTT. The J gene is TRBJ1-1, the V gene TRBV18; no clear D. Germline assignment: CDR1 KGHSH and CDR2 LQKENI. This CDR3 is 14 amino acids long. V was trimmed by 0 bases and J by 2 bases, leaving 7 bases between them.

The chain uses TRBV19 and TRBJ2-3; D is ambiguous. Germline CDR1 reads LNHDA; CDR2 reads SQIVND (reference sequence). The CDR3 covers 11 residues. The V and J ends lost 7 bases and 0 bases respectively, with 2 bases between them. CDR3 sequence reads: CASTSTDTQYF. CDR3 DNA sequence: TGTGCCAGTACAAGCACAGATACGCAGTATTTT. Variable domain in full (rest from reference TRBV19 and TRBJ2-3): DGGITQSPKYLFRKEGQNVTLSCEQNLNHDAMYWYRQDPGQGLRLIYYSQIVNDFQKGDIAEGYSVSREKKESFPLTVTSAQKNPTAFYLCASTSTDTQYFGPGTRLTVL.

The J gene is TRBJ1-2, the V gene TRBV3-1 (or the pseudogene TRBV3-2); 8 nucleotides align to TRBD1. V trimming: 1 base; J trimming: 3 bases; junction bases outside the gene matches: 13. Germline V gene sequence: CDR1 LGHDT, CDR2 YNNKEL (reference sequence). The CDR3 has 18 amino acids. The CDR3 DNA sequence: TGTGCCAGCAGCCAAGTTACAGGGGGTAAGGCAGCCGACTATGGCTACACCTTC. Translated: CASSQVTGGKAADYGYTF.

This chain uses TRBV6-5 with TRBJ1-1; no clear D. Germline CDR1 reads MNHEY; CDR2 reads SVGAGI. The CDR3 is made up of 13 amino acids. Deletions cut 0 bases from V and 5 bases from J, with 7 bases between. CDR3 nucleotides: TGTGCCAGCAGTTACTCGGATATTACTGAAGCTTTCTTT. Its protein product is CASSYSDITEAFF.

V and J are TRBV7-7 and TRBJ2-3; D is possibly TRBD1 (6 bases). Trimming cost V 1 base and J 1 base, with 12 bases left between them. The CDR3 extends over 16 amino acids. Per the germline V gene, CDR1 is SSHAT and CDR2 is FNYEAQ (reference sequence). The CDR3: CASSLGGGQGTDTQYF. CDR3 in DNA: TGTGCCAGCAGCTTAGGAGGGGGTCAGGGCACAGATACGCAGTATTTT.

The table lists this clone with a count of one. This chain links TRBV18 with TRBJ2-1, with 11 bases lining up with TRBD2. Germline loops: CDR1 KGHSH, CDR2 LQKENI. V trimming: 6 bases; J trimming: 5 bases; junction bases outside the gene matches: 6. The CDR3 sequence is 15 residues long. The CDR3 DNA reads as TGTGCCAGCTCCCCCGGGACTAGCGGTGACAATGAGCAGTTCTTC. Protein sequence: CASSPGTSGDNEQFF.

This rearrangement joins TRBV30 to TRBJ1-5; D remains unclear. Between the trimmed V and J ends, which lost 4 bases and 6 bases, there was a span of 13 bases. The CDR3 contains 13 residues. Germline-derived CDR1 and CDR2 are GTSNPN and SVGIG (reference sequence). The CDR3 DNA follows: TGTGCCTGGAACCGGGCCTATACTCAGCCCCAGCATTTT. It codes for CAWNRAYTQPQHF.

V and J are TRBV5-4 and TRBJ2-4; the match to TRBD1 covers 7 bases. Per germline, CDR1 SGHNT and CDR2 YYREEE (reference sequence). This CDR3 comprises 14 residues. Unmatched junction bases numbered 9, after V lost 4 bases and J lost 8 bases. CDR3 sequence: CASSTGTVTDIQYF. For the CDR3, the DNA is TGTGCCAGCAGCACGGGGACAGTGACGGACATTCAGTACTTC.

The rearrangement links TRBV3-1 (or the pseudogene TRBV3-2) to TRBJ1-1, with TRBD1 matching 11 bases. Germline V CDR1 and CDR2: LGHDT, YNNKEL (reference sequence). The CDR3 length is 15 residues. Trimming cost V 0 bases and J 5 bases; bases outside gene matches: 2. CDR3 nucleotides: TGTGCCAGCAGCCAAGAGGGGACAGGGGGAACTGAAGCTTTCTTT. Its translation: CASSQEGTGGTEAFF.